The clone carrying this TCR beta chain was counted only a few times. Its antigen remains unidentified. The CDR3 covers 8 residues. This PCR relied on a set of 60 Vbeta primers and 13 Jbeta primers. Repertoires were generated with immunoSEQ multiplex PCR, while TCRdb's copy carries only in-frame clones and drops some. Of some 190,000 clones in the sample, about 77% were seen once. These data are taken from a study of cytomegalovirus exposure and HLA in healthy donors. Study-wide results and caveats: With high specificity and sensitivity, the classifier reportedly diagnosed cytomegalovirus status. Listed as cytomegalovirus-associated were 170 or so TCR beta chains. Indistinguishable V segments such as TRBV6-2 and TRBV6-3 were excluded.

Healthy bone marrow donors supplied every sample. The clonotype originates from a woman in her twenties or thirties in good health and CMV-seropositive. What was sequenced was PBMCs. The chain combines TRBV3-2 with TRBJ2-4; whether TRBD2, the table's D call, matches the DNA was not checked. TRBV3-2 is noted as a pseudogene. In DNA, the CDR3 is TGTGCCGCGGGCGGGGGGTACTTC. This encodes CAAGGGYF.